The rows below give T cell receptor beta chains drawn from one sample of a study of early T cells in non-severe SARS-CoV-2 infection. TCRdb re-called the 5' RACE reads through MiXCR, storing one row per CDR3 protein. The sample shows approximately 76,000 distinct CDR3 sequences, about 12% of them seen only once. Sequenced sample: whole blood. The origin of the receptors is an adult who was a healthcare worker with PCR-confirmed SARS-CoV-2 infection or an uninfected control (not recorded which). Both conserved end residues are part of each CDR3.

j_call,v_call,cdr3_aa
TRBJ2-7,TRBV21-1,CASRGGLEQNYEQYF
TRBJ1-2,TRBV5-1,CASSLIPGTGGSNYGYTF
TRBJ1-1,TRBV29-1,CSASTANTEAFF
TRBJ2-2,TRBV29-1,CSAGHPTGELFF
TRBJ2-5,TRBV5-1,CASSRGQIQETQYF
TRBJ1-2,TRBV29-1,CSVESLSYGYTF
TRBJ2-1,TRBV7-9,CASSSLLAGVFFSNEQFF
TRBJ2-1,TRBV2,CASSESARTFSNEQFF
TRBJ2-7,TRBV27,CASTSRGAGPYEQYF
TRBJ2-7,TRBV10-3,CAIGLADYEQYF
TRBJ2-2,TRBV11-2,CASSQGQGDTGELFF
TRBJ2-2,TRBV12-3/TRBV12-4,CASSLLGPGELFF
TRBJ2-3,TRBV5-1,CASSLAVQGGRADTQYF
TRBJ1-6,TRBV21-1,CASSKGGKGSPLHF
TRBJ2-1,TRBV20-1,CRGTSGNNEQFF
TRBJ2-7,TRBV12-5,CASGLDTPYEQYF
TRBJ2-7,TRBV28,CASSLGTREYF
TRBJ1-1,TRBV5-6,CASSLSWVNTEAFF
TRBJ2-1,TRBV11-2,CASSLSLELSWEQFF
TRBJ2-3,TRBV2,CAIILASSTDTQYF
TRBJ1-6,TRBV4-2,CASSQDKWLSPLHF
TRBJ1-2,TRBV28,CAAGRGRGYTF
TRBJ1-5,TRBV3-1,CASSQSSDIYQPQHF
TRBJ1-2,TRBV6-5,CASSYSTEAPYGYTF
TRBJ2-3,TRBV6-6,CASTTVRLAGISTDTQYF
TRBJ1-4,TRBV19,CASSIKGLRSEKLFF
TRBJ2-7,TRBV25-1,CASSEEAGVTYEQYF
TRBJ1-6,TRBV13,CASSFPPTGPNSPLHF
TRBJ2-6,TRBV7-6,CASSSREAAGSGANVLTF
TRBJ1-2,TRBV20-1,CSASRLWQDGYTF
TRBJ1-5,TRBV30,CAWTRPDRRVNQPQHF
TRBJ1-4,TRBV20-1,CSVPDRGTEKLFF
TRBJ1-1,TRBV29-1,CSVGDPGEAFF
TRBJ2-5,TRBV29-1,CSVLSGSETQYF
TRBJ1-1,TRBV7-9,CASSLPGAFGTEAFF
TRBJ1-5,TRBV2,CASSPQGVWNQPQHF